This entry concerns a single T cell receptor beta chain. Its antigen is currently unknown. The CDR3 length is 16 residues. The data were produced by immunoSEQ multiplex PCR, yet TCRdb's version contains in-frame clones alone and is incomplete. This table holds 45,000 to 55,000 clones, under 85% found once. This entry is derived from a study of PD-L1 blockade in urothelial cancer. Turning to the study itself: The researchers analyzed blood 3 weeks (second dose) and 6 weeks after treatment start. A median of 141,255 T cells was found in the blood samples.

Time point given: peripheral blood 6 weeks after treatment start. It was locally advanced or metastatic urothelial carcinoma that patients had. Study conclusions and caveats: At 3 weeks on treatment, tumor-associated clones expanded more with durable benefit.

The chain carries TRBV12-2 and TRBJ1-2; whether TRBD1, the table's D call, matches the DNA was not checked. TRBV12-2 represents a pseudogene. Sequencing was performed on PBMCs, taken around atezolizumab (anti-PD-L1) treatment. The receptor comes from a man between 50 and 59 years old with urothelial cancer. The DNA for the CDR3 is TGTGCAAGTCGCTTAGCGGACAGGAAAGCTGTAGAGGGCTACACCTTC. Its translation: CASRLADRKAVEGYTF.